These 29 T cell receptor beta chains came from one sample sequenced in a study of blood T cell repertoires in COVID-19. Sequencing was performed with immunoSEQ multiplex PCR; in TCRdb, only in-frame clones are kept and a portion is missing. The sample has about 220,000 clones, about 78% seen once; the top ten hold 7.2%. Sequencing used peripheral blood. The origin of the receptors is a woman in her sixties or seventies with acute or convalescent COVID-19.

The J gene is TRBJ2-5, the V gene TRBV5-6; 10 positions agree with TRBD2. Germline CDR1 SGHDT, CDR2 YYEEEE. The V and J ends lost 1 base and 4 bases, in that order; junction bases with no gene match: 7. This CDR3 has 16 residues. The CDR3 reads CASSLIRTSGGETQYF. The DNA for the CDR3 is TGTGCCAGCAGCTTGATCAGGACTAGCGGTGGAGAGACCCAGTACTTC.

The genes are TRBV4-3 and TRBJ1-4, with 7 bases lining up with TRBD1. The CDR3 has 14 residues. V was clipped by 4 bases and J by 4 bases; unmatched bases: 3. Per germline, CDR1 LGHNA and CDR2 YSLEER. CDR3 in DNA: TGCGCCAGCAGCCGAGGGACAGATAATGAAAAACTGTTTTTT. This codes for CASSRGTDNEKLFF.

Only one count was recorded for this clone. The chain couples TRBV11-2 to TRBJ1-1, with D perhaps TRBD1 (5 bases). The CDR3 has 13 residues. The V and J ends lost 5 bases and 0 bases respectively, with 7 bases between them. Germline CDR1 reads SGHAT; CDR2 reads FQNNGV. The CDR3 sequence is CASSADMNTEAFF. Written as DNA, the CDR3 is TGTGCCAGCAGCGCGGACATGAACACTGAAGCTTTCTTT.

Remarks on this clone: The same CDR3 arises from other DNA sequences in this sample as well. The rearrangement joins TRBV12-3 or TRBV12-4 to TRBJ2-6; D not resolved. The CDR3 is made up of 13 amino acids. Trimming shortened V by 5 bases and J by 1 base, and 3 bases separated the two germline ends. The CDR3 nucleotides are TGTGCCAGCAGTCCGTCTGGGGCCAACGTCCTGACTTTC. This codes for CASSPSGANVLTF.

The chain employs TRBV30 and TRBJ2-3; TRBD2 aligns across 7 bases. J gave up 3 bases and V 7 bases, and 10 bases lay outside the gene matches. The CDR3 is 14 amino acids. Germline CDR1 and CDR2: GTSNPN and SVGIG (reference sequence). The CDR3 DNA reads TGTGCCTACACCTCTTGGGGGGGTACAGATACGCAGTATTTT. Amino acids: CAYTSWGGTDTQYF.

This clone was observed a few times. The chain combines TRBV10-3 with TRBJ2-5; 9 bases line up with TRBD1. The CDR3 runs to 13 residues. Germline CDR1 and CDR2: ENHRY and SYGVKD. The V gene end was trimmed by 10 bases and the J gene end by 3 bases; junction bases not matched to a gene: 6. The CDR3 coding sequence is TGTGCCACCCGGACAGGGGCTGAAGAGACCCAGTACTTC. The encoded protein is CATRTGAEETQYF.

The chain's CDR3 is CASSLRGQGSYEQYF. CDR3 nucleotide sequence: TGTGCCAGCAGTCTACGGGGACAGGGGTCCTACGAGCAGTACTTC. J is TRBJ2-7 and V is TRBV6-5; TRBD1 matches 10 bases. V was clipped by 5 bases and J by 1 base; unmatched bases: 5. This CDR3 is 15 amino acids long. Germline CDR1 reads MNHEY; CDR2 reads SVGAGI.

The sample holds a few counts of this clone. The rearrangement joins TRBV19 to TRBJ1-2; 8 nucleotides match TRBD1. V was clipped by 5 bases and J by 4 bases; unmatched bases: 6. This CDR3 contains 14 residues. CDR1 and CDR2 (germline): LNHDA, SQIVND (reference sequence). This chain's CDR3 is CASSGTGGGYGYTF. CDR3 coding DNA: TGTGCCAGTAGTGGAACAGGGGGAGGCTATGGCTACACCTTC. Filled out from reference TRBV19 and TRBJ1-2, the complete variable domain reads DGGITQSPKYLFRKEGQNVTLSCEQNLNHDAMYWYRQDPGQGLRLIYYSQIVNDFQKGDIAEGYSVSREKKESFPLTVTSAQKNPTAFYLCASSGTGGGYGYTFGSGTRLTVV.

The rearrangement links TRBV6-1 to TRBJ2-7; weak D call: TRBD1 (8 bases). This CDR3 comprises 19 residues. Germline CDR1 reads MNHNS; CDR2 reads SASEGT. V gave up 0 bases and J gave up 5 bases, with 26 bases separating them. Here the CDR3 reads CASSEARVGGRTGRHEQYF. The CDR3 nucleotides are TGTGCCAGCAGTGAAGCCAGGGTGGGGGGGAGGACAGGGAGACACGAGCAGTACTTC.

J is TRBJ1-2 and V is TRBV3-1 (or the pseudogene TRBV3-2); D is unclear. In germline, CDR1 is LGHDT, CDR2 YNNKEL (reference sequence). There are 13 residues in the CDR3. V was trimmed by 0 bases and J by 7 bases, leaving 9 bases between them. The CDR3 DNA reads as TGTGCCAGCAGCCAAGACGGTGCTGGTGGCTACACCTTC. Its protein is CASSQDGAGGYTF.

The gene calls are TRBV6-5 and TRBJ2-1, with D possibly TRBD2 on 6 matching bases. V was trimmed by 11 bases and J by 3 bases, leaving 8 bases between them. The CDR3 totals 11 residues. CDR1 and CDR2 (germline): MNHEY, SVGAGI. The CDR3 DNA sequence: TGTGCCTCGGGGGTCTACAATGAGCAGTTCTTC. It specifies CASGVYNEQFF.

This clone was counted many times. V and J are TRBV13 and TRBJ1-4; no definite D call. CDR1 is PRHDT, CDR2 FYEKMQ, per germline (reference sequence). CDR3 size: 13 residues. Trimming took off 6 bases at V and 5 bases at J, with 10 bases between the two ends. The CDR3 sequence is CASRSRRNEKLFF. CDR3 DNA sequence: TGTGCCAGCAGATCCCGCCGGAATGAAAAACTGTTTTTT.

The chain is built from TRBV24-1 and TRBJ1-2, with D uncertain. The CDR3 spans 13 residues. Germline V gives CDR1 KGHDR, CDR2 SFDVKD. The germline V and J ends were trimmed by 2 bases and 8 bases, with 11 bases remaining between them. Here the CDR3 DNA reads TGTGCCACCAGTGATTCGGGCGGGCGAGGCTACACCTTC. This translates into CATSDSGGRGYTF.

V usage is TRBV6-5 and J usage is TRBJ1-2, with 9 bases lining up with TRBD1. The CDR3 runs to 13 residues. Germline V gene data show CDR1 as MNHEY and CDR2 as SVGAGI. Trimming took 6 bases from V and 8 from J; bases not matched to a gene: 7. As DNA, the CDR3 is TGTGCCAGCAGCAACAGGGGGCGAGGGGGCTACACCTTC. Protein product: CASSNRGRGGYTF.

In nucleotides, the CDR3 is TGTGCCAGCAACCCGGGACAGTACTACGAGCAGTACTTC. Translated: CASNPGQYYEQYF. The rearrangement uses TRBV7-2 and TRBJ2-7, with 7 bases fitting TRBD1. The CDR3 contains 13 residues. Germline CDR1 reads SGHTA; CDR2 reads FQGNSA. With 7 bases clipped from V and 3 bases from J, the junction kept 6 bases outside the gene matches.

The CDR3 is CASSYSMTGNTEAFF. Here the CDR3 DNA reads TGTGCCAGCAGTTATTCAATGACAGGGAACACTGAAGCTTTCTTT. The chain carries TRBV6-5 and TRBJ1-1; tentatively, D is TRBD1 (6 bases). Per germline, CDR1 MNHEY and CDR2 SVGAGI. V was cut by 3 bases and J by 1 base, with 12 bases left in between. CDR3 size: 15 residues.

This clone was observed a handful of times. This sequence joins TRBV19 and TRBJ1-2; D unclear. The CDR3 length is 16 residues. Germline-derived CDR1 and CDR2 are LNHDA and SQIVND (reference sequence). V lost 7 bases to trimming and J lost 2 bases, with 20 bases between them. CDR3 residues: CASTPLDGVRNYGYTF. CDR3 nucleotides: TGTGCCAGTACTCCCCTAGACGGGGTAAGAAACTATGGCTACACCTTC.

V and J are TRBV5-4 and TRBJ1-1, with TRBD1 identical over 8 bases. The CDR3 runs 14 residues. J lost 2 bases, V lost 9 bases, and 9 bases had no gene match. Per the germline V gene, CDR1 is SGHNT and CDR2 is YYREEE (reference sequence). CDR3 sequence: CATLRDRSNTEAFF. The DNA of the CDR3 is TGTGCCACGCTCCGGGACAGGTCAAACACTGAAGCTTTCTTT.

V is TRBV3-1 (or the pseudogene TRBV3-2) and J is TRBJ2-2; TRBD2 might be the D (6 bases). The ends were cut back, 3 bases at V and 2 bases at J, with 13 bases in the middle. Germline V CDR1 and CDR2: LGHDT, YNNKEL (reference sequence). This CDR3 has 16 residues. CDR3 in DNA: TGTGCCAGCAGCCACCTGGACTACTCCAACACCGGGGAGCTGTTTTTT. Translating it yields CASSHLDYSNTGELFF.

The chain couples TRBV19 to TRBJ2-2, with 12 bases matching TRBD2. The germline CDR1 and CDR2 sequences are LNHDA and SQIVND (reference sequence). After removal of 4 bases from V and 7 bases from J, the junction contained 1 base not matched to a gene. The CDR3 has 14 amino acids. The CDR3 here is CASSRTSGIGELFF. The DNA of the CDR3 is TGTGCCAGTAGTAGGACTAGCGGGATCGGGGAGCTGTTTTTT.

This chain links TRBV6-6 with TRBJ2-5; 11 bases fit TRBD2. J lost 1 base, V lost 5 bases, and 9 bases had no gene match. Germline CDR1 MNHNY, CDR2 SVGAGI (reference sequence). CDR3 length equals 17 residues. CDR3 sequence reads: CASSRVAGGTPQETQYF. In nucleotides, the CDR3 is TGTGCCAGCAGTCGAGTAGCGGGGGGGACTCCCCAAGAGACCCAGTACTTC.

The sample holds a few counts of this clone. V is TRBV19 and J is TRBJ2-7, with a weak D call TRBD1 (6 bases). This CDR3 is 13 amino acids long. With 6 bases removed from V and 2 bases from J, the gap between germline ends came to 11 bases. Germline V CDR1 and CDR2: LNHDA, SQIVND (reference sequence). The CDR3 sequence is CASRQDSTYEQYF. The CDR3 region has the DNA TGTGCCAGTAGGCAGGACAGCACCTACGAGCAGTACTTC.

The chain employs TRBV4-1 and TRBJ1-6; 9 positions agree with TRBD1. Losses at the gene ends were 1 base for V and 10 bases for J; bases not matched to a gene: 8. CDR1 is MGHRA and CDR2 is YSYEKL in the germline V gene. The length of the CDR3 is 16 residues. This CDR3 is CASSQGSGQGMSPLHF. CDR3 bases: TGCGCCAGCAGCCAAGGGTCGGGACAGGGTATGTCACCCCTCCACTTT.

The chain links TRBV24-1 to TRBJ2-3; 9 nucleotides align to TRBD1. Germline CDR1 is KGHDR and CDR2 is SFDVKD. The V and J ends lost 7 bases and 1 base, in that order; junction bases with no gene match: 5. The CDR3 is 15 residues long. The CDR3 reads CATSPRDRGTDTQYF. CDR3 nucleotide sequence: TGTGCCACCAGCCCCCGGGACAGGGGCACAGATACGCAGTATTTT.

The chain links TRBV9 to TRBJ2-5; D is undetermined. Germline CDR1 SGDLS, CDR2 YYNGEE. Trimming removed 2 bases from V and 2 bases from J, with 4 bases in between. There are 12 residues in the CDR3. CDR3 nucleotide sequence: TGTGCCAGCAGCGTCAATCAAGAGACCCAGTACTTC. Its translation is CASSVNQETQYF.

The chain joins TRBV3-1 (or the pseudogene TRBV3-2) to TRBJ1-1; TRBD1 agrees at 8 bases. The CDR3 runs 17 residues. The V gene end was trimmed by 2 bases and the J gene end by 1 base; junction bases not matched to a gene: 9. Per germline, CDR1 LGHDT and CDR2 YNNKEL (reference sequence). The CDR3 reads CASSQRAGGTGNTEAFF. The CDR3 DNA is TGTGCCAGCAGCCAAAGGGCCGGAGGGACAGGGAACACTGAAGCTTTCTTT.

This rearrangement joins TRBV5-6 to TRBJ2-7; tentatively, D is TRBD2 (6 bases). This CDR3 region has 16 residues. The V and J ends lost 3 bases and 2 bases respectively, with 18 bases between them. Germline values: CDR1 SGHDT, CDR2 YYEEEE. CDR3 loop: CASSYTPAGSTYEQYF. The CDR3 nucleotides read TGTGCCAGCAGCTACACACCGGCGGGGTCGACCTACGAGCAGTACTTC.

This clone appeared a single time. The chain combines TRBV11-3 with TRBJ2-2; TRBD2 matches 9 bases. V dropped 5 bases and J dropped 5; count of bases not matched to a gene: 6. The CDR3 extends over 15 amino acids. The germline V gene has CDR1 SGHNT and CDR2 YENEEA. The CDR3, as DNA: TGTGCCAGCAGCCCAGCGGGGGGATTAACCGGGGAGCTGTTTTTT. This translates into CASSPAGGLTGELFF.

This sequence joins TRBV6-6 and TRBJ1-5, with 7 bases that match TRBD1. The CDR3 loop spans 14 amino acids. Germline V gene sequence: CDR1 MNHNY, CDR2 SVGAGI (reference sequence). The V and J ends lost 5 bases and 3 bases, in that order; junction bases with no gene match: 4. The CDR3 DNA reads TGTGCCAGCAGTCTTGACAGGGTCAATCAGCCCCAGCATTTT. Its translation: CASSLDRVNQPQHF.